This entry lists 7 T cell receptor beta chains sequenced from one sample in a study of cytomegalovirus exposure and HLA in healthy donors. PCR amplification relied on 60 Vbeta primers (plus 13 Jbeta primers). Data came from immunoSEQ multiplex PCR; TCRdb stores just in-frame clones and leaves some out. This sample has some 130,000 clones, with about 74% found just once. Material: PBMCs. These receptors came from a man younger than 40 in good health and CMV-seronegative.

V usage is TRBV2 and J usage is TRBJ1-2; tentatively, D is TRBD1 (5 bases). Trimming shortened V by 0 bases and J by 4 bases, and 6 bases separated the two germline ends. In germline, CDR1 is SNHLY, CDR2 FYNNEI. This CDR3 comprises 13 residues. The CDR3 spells CASSEAGVYGYTF. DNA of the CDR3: TGTGCCAGCAGTGAAGCAGGGGTCTATGGCTACACCTTC.

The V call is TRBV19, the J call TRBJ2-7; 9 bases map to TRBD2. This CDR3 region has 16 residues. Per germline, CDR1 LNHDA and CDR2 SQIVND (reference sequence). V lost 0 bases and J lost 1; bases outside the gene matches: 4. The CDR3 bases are TGTGCCAGTAGTATAGATGAGACTAGCGGTTCCTACGAGCAGTACTTC. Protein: CASSIDETSGSYEQYF.

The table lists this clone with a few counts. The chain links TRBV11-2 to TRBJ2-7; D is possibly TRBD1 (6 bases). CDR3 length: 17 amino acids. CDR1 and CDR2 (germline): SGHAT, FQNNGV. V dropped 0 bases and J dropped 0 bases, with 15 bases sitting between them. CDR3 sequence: CASSLDGDRWGSYEQYF. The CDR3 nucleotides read TGTGCCAGCAGCTTAGATGGAGACAGGTGGGGCTCCTACGAGCAGTACTTC.

The CDR3 DNA reads TGTGCCACCAGCAGAGAACAAGGCGGCTACGAGCAGTACTTC. Translated: CATSREQGGYEQYF. The chain couples TRBV15 to TRBJ2-7, with D unclear. Germline V gene data show CDR1 as LNHNV and CDR2 as YYDKDF (reference sequence). The CDR3 is made up of 14 amino acids. Trimming removed 0 bases at V and 3 bases at J, with 9 bases between.

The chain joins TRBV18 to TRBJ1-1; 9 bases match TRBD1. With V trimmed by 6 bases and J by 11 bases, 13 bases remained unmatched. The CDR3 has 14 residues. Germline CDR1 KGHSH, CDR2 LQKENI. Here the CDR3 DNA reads TGTGCCAGCTCGGAGTCCGGGACAGGGTTGGAGGCTTTCTTT. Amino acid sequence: CASSESGTGLEAFF.

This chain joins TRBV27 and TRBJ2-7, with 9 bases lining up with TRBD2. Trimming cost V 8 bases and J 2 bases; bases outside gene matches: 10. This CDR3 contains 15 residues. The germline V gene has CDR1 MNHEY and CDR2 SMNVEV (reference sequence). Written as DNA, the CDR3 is TGTGCCAGCCAACCTCTAGCGGGGAAAGCCTACGAGCAGTACTTC. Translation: CASQPLAGKAYEQYF.

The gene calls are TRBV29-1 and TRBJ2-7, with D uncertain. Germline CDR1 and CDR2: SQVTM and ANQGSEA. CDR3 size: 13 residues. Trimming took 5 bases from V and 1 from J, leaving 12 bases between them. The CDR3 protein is CSVFPPDSYEQYF. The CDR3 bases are TGCAGCGTTTTCCCCCCAGATTCCTACGAGCAGTACTTC.